The 10 T cell receptor beta chains below come from one sample, sequenced in a study of patients and donors after allogeneic stem cell transplantation. TCRdb called the RT-PCR reads again in MiXCR, with one record for every CDR3 protein. The sample holds about a million distinct CDR3 sequences, about a sixth seen once. Sequenced sample: blood, either unsorted or a sorted T cell fraction (not recorded which). These receptors were taken from a human donor who was either an allogeneic HSCT recipient or a stem cell or donor lymphocyte infusion donor (not recorded which). It is not recorded whose cells these are; they may come from a transplant donor.

V is TRBV14 and J is TRBJ1-1, with a weak D call TRBD1 (6 bases). Germline V gene data show CDR1 as SGHDN and CDR2 as FVKESK. V was cut by 0 bases and J by 4 bases, with 15 bases left in between. This CDR3 contains 16 residues. CDR3 amino acids: CASSQDLGGPTTEAFF. DNA of the CDR3: TGTGCCAGCAGCCAAGATCTGGGGGGCCCTACCACTGAAGCTTTCTTT. Variable domain in full (rest from reference TRBV14 and TRBJ1-1): EAGVTQFPSHSVIEKGQTVTLRCDPISGHDNLYWYRRVMGKEIKFLLHFVKESKQDESGMPNNRFLAERTGGTYSTLKVQPAELEDSGVYFCASSQDLGGPTTEAFFGQGTRLTVV.

The V call is TRBV20-1, the J call TRBJ2-1; 11 bases fit TRBD2. V lost 6 bases to trimming and J lost 3 bases; unmatched junction nucleotides: 7. This CDR3 region has 15 residues. Germline V gene lookup returns CDR1 DFQATT and CDR2 SNEGSKA (reference sequence). The CDR3 coding sequence is TGCAGTGCCTCTACACTAGCGGGGGTCTACAATGAGCAGTTCTTC. Encoded protein: CSASTLAGVYNEQFF.

The chain employs TRBV7-6 and TRBJ2-5; 9 nucleotides agree with TRBD2. The CDR3 covers 17 residues. Unmatched junction bases numbered 15, after V lost 5 bases and J lost 5 bases. The germline gives CDR1 SGHVS, CDR2 FNYEAQ. This CDR3 reads CASSPGGLAGVWETQYF. The DNA for the CDR3 is TGTGCCAGCAGCCCCGGGGGGTTAGCGGGAGTATGGGAGACCCAGTACTTC.

The V call is TRBV11-3, the J call TRBJ2-3, with 10 bases aligning to TRBD2. This CDR3 spans 16 amino acids. Germline V gives CDR1 SGHNT, CDR2 YENEEA. Unmatched junction bases numbered 9, after V lost 5 bases and J lost 4 bases. This CDR3 reads CASSQGALAGADTQYF. For the CDR3, the DNA is TGTGCCAGCAGCCAAGGGGCCCTAGCGGGAGCAGATACGCAGTATTTT.

The rearrangement links TRBV9 to TRBJ2-3, with 12 bases matching TRBD2. J lost 2 bases, V lost 4 bases, and 11 bases had no gene match. Germline V lookup: CDR1 SGDLS, CDR2 YYNGEE. The CDR3 consists of 18 residues. CDR3 nucleotides: TGTGCCAGCAGCCCTACTAGCGGGGGGACGCCAAACACAGATACGCAGTATTTT. The encoded protein is CASSPTSGGTPNTDTQYF.

This clonotype was picked up many times. The chain employs TRBV7-2 and TRBJ2-1; no definite D call. The CDR3 is made up of 14 amino acids. Germline V gives CDR1 SGHTA, CDR2 FQGNSA. The V gene lost 2 bases and the J gene lost 1 base, with 6 bases spanning the gap. CDR3 sequence (DNA): TGTGCCAGCAGCTTACGGCAGTCCTACAATGAGCAGTTCTTC. Translated: CASSLRQSYNEQFF.

This clonotype was seen a handful of times. The V call is TRBV4-3, the J call TRBJ1-2; D remains unclear. Looked up from germline, CDR1 is LGHNA and CDR2 is YSLEER. Trimming stripped 6 bases from V and 5 bases from J, with 13 bases between. CDR3 length: 13 amino acids. The CDR3 sequence is CASSPQKWYGYTF. DNA of the CDR3: TGCGCCAGCAGTCCCCAAAAGTGGTATGGCTACACCTTC.

The V and J genes are TRBV20-1 and TRBJ1-4; the D gene is possibly TRBD1 (6 bases). Germline V gives CDR1 DFQATT, CDR2 SNEGSKA (reference sequence). CDR3 length: 13 amino acids. Trimming stripped 5 bases from V and 7 bases from J, with 14 bases between. CDR3 residues: CSAGQQGREKLFF. CDR3 nucleotide sequence: TGCAGTGCTGGACAACAGGGACGTGAAAAACTGTTTTTT.

A word on this clonotype: Because it lacks the conserved phenylalanine or tryptophan at the end, this CDR3 is likely a read error. The chain carries TRBV29-1 and TRBJ2-7; 7 positions agree with TRBD1. V lost 1 base, J lost 4 bases, and 4 bases stayed unmatched. The length of the CDR3 is 13 residues. Per germline, CDR1 SQVTM and CDR2 ANQGSEA. Here the CDR3 DNA reads TGCAGCGTTGAAGGCCCCAGGGGGTACGAGCAGTACCTC. It yields the protein CSVEGPRGYEQYL.

The chain is built from TRBV5-1 and TRBJ1-2, with 9 positions matching TRBD1. This CDR3 has 16 residues. V dropped 2 bases and J dropped 4; count of bases not matched to a gene: 9. Germline assignment: CDR1 SGHRS and CDR2 YFSETQ. CDR3 sequence: CASSLGTGLLSYGYTF. CDR3 in DNA: TGCGCCAGCAGCTTAGGGACAGGGCTCTTGAGCTATGGCTACACCTTC.